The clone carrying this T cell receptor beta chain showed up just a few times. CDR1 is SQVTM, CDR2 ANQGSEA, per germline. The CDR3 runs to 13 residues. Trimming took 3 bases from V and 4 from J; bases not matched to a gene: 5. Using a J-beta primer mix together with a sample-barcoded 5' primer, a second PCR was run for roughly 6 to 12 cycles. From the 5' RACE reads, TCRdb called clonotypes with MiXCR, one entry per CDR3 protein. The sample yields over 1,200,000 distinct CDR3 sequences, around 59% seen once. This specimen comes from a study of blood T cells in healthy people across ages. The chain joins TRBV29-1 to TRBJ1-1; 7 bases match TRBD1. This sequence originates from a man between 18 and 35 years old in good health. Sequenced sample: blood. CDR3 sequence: CSVDRGIGTEAFF. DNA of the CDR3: TGCAGCGTTGACAGGGGGATCGGCACTGAAGCTTTCTTT.